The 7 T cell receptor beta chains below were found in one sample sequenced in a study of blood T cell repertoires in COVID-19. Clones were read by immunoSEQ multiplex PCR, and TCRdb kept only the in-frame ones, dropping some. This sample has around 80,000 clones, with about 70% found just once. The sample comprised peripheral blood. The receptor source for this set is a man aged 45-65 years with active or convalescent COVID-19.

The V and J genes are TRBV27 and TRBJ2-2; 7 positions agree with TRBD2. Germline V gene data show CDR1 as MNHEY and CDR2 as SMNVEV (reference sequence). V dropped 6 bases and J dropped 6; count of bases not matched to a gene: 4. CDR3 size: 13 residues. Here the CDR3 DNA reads TGTGCCAGCAGGCGGGACTATCCCGGGGAGCTGTTTTTT. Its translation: CASRRDYPGELFF.

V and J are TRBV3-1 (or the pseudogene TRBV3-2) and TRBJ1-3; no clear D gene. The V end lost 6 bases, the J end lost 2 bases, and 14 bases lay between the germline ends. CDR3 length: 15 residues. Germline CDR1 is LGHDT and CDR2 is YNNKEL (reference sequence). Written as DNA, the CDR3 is TGTGCCAGCAGTACCGCGGCGGGCGCTGGAAACACCATATATTTT. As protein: CASSTAAGAGNTIYF.

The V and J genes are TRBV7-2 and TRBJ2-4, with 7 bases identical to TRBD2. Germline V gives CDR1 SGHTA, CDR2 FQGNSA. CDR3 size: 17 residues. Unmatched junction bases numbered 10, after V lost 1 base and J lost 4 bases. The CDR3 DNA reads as TGTGCCAGCAGCTTAGGTCTGGGGGGGTCAAATAAAAACATTCAGTACTTC. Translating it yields CASSLGLGGSNKNIQYF.

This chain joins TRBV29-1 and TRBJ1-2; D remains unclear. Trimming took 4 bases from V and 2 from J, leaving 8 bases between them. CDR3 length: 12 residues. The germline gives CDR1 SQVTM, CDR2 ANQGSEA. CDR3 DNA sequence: TGCAGCGTTGGGGCCACCAACTATGGCTACACCTTC. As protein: CSVGATNYGYTF. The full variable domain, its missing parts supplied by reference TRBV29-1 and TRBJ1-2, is SAVISQKPSRDICQRGTSLTIQCQVDSQVTMMFWYRQQPGQSLTLIATANQGSEATYESGFVIDKFPISRPNLTFSTLTVSNMSPEDSSIYLCSVGATNYGYTFGSGTRLTVV.

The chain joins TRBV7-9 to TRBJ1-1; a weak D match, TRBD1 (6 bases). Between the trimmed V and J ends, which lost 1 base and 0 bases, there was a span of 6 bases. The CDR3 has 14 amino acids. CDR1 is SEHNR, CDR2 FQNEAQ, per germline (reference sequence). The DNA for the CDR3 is TGTGCCAGCAGCTTAGACAGGGTGAACACTGAAGCTTTCTTT. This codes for CASSLDRVNTEAFF.

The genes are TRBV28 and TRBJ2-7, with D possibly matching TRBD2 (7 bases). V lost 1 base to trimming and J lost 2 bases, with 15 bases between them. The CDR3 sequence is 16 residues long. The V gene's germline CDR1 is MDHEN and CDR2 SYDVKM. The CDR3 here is CASSLYGGGAPYEQYF. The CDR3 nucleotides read TGTGCCAGCAGTTTATATGGCGGGGGCGCCCCCTACGAGCAGTACTTC.

The CDR3, as DNA: TGTGCCAGCAGCCAAGATGGTGAGGTAGAGACCCAGTACTTC. It encodes CASSQDGEVETQYF. The chain recombines TRBV4-2 with TRBJ2-5; D gene unclear. The germline gives CDR1 LGHNA, CDR2 YNFKEQ. This CDR3 comprises 14 residues. V dropped 0 bases and J dropped 4 bases, with 9 bases sitting between them.